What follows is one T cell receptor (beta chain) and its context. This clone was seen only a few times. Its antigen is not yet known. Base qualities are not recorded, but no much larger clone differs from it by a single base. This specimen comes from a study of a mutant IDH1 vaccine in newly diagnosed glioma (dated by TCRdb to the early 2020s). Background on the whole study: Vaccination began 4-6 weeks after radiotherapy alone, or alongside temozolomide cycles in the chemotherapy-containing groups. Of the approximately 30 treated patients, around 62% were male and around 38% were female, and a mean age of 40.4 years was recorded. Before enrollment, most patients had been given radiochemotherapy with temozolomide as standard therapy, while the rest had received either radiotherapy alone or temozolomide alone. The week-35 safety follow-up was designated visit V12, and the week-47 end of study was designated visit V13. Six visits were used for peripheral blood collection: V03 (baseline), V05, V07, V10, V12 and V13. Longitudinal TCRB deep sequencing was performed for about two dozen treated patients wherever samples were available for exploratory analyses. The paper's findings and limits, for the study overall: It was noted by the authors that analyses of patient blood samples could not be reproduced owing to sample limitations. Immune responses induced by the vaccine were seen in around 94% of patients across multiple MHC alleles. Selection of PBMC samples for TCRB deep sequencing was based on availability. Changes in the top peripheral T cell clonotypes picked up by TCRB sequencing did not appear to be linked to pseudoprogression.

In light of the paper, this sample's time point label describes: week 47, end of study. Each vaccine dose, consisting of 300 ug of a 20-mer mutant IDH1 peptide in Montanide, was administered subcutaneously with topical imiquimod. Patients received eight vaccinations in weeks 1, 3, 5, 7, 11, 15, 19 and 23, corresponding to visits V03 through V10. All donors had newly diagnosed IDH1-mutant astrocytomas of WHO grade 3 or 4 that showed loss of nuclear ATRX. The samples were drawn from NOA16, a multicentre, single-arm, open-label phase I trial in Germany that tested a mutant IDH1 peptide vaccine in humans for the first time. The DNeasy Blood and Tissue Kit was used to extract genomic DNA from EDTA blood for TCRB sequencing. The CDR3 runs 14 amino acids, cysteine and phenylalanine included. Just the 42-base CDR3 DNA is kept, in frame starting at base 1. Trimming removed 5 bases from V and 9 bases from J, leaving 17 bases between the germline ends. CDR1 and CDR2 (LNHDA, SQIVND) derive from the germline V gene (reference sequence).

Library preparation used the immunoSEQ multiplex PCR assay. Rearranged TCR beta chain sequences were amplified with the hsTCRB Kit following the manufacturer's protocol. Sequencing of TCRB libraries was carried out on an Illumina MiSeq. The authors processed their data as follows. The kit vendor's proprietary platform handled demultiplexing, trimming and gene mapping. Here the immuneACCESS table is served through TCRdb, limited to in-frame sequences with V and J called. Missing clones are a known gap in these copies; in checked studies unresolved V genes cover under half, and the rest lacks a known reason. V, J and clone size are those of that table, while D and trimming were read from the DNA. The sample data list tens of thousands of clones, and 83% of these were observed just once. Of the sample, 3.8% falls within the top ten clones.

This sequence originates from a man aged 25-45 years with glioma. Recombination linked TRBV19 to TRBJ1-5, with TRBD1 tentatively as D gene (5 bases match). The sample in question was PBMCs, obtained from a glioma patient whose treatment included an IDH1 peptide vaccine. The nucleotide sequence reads TGTGCCAGTAGTTCGGGCAGGGCCGTAGGGCCCCAGCATTTT. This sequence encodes CASSSGRAVGPQHF. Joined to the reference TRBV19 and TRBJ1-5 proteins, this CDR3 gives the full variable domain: DGGITQSPKYLFRKEGQNVTLSCEQNLNHDAMYWYRQDPGQGLRLIYYSQIVNDFQKGDIAEGYSVSREKKESFPLTVTSAQKNPTAFYLCASSSGRAVGPQHFGDGTRLSIL.